The clone carrying this T cell receptor beta chain was seen at least ten times. This sample was included in a study of regulatory T cells in long-lasting Graves disease. As to time point: newly diagnosed GD, antithyroid drugs for less than 3 months. The TCR library was prepared using RNA isolated from PBMCs. Germline V gene sequence: CDR1 MNHEY, CDR2 SMNVEV (reference sequence). The V segment lost 5 bases and the J segment 7 bases; nucleotides outside the gene matches: 11. There are 15 residues in the CDR3. Researchers made TCR beta libraries by using iRepertoire HTBI primers and running Arm-PCR on CDR3 regions. In TCRdb, the multiplex PCR reads were re-called with MiXCR into one record per CDR3 protein. The repertoire has about 440,000 distinct CDR3 sequences, roughly 15% of them found once; the top ten carry around 23%. These same data were also listed under a study on T cells in Graves' hyperthyroidism and ophthalmopathy.

The specimen comprised peripheral blood mononuclear cells (PBMCs), sampled at new diagnosis, from a patient treated with antithyroid drugs. The receptor was derived from a woman younger than 35 with Graves disease. The chain couples TRBV27 to TRBJ2-1, with 7 bases that match TRBD2. The CDR3 DNA follows: TGTGCCAGCAGTCCGCGGGAGATGGGTATGAATGAGCAGTTCTTC. Its translation is CASSPREMGMNEQFF.